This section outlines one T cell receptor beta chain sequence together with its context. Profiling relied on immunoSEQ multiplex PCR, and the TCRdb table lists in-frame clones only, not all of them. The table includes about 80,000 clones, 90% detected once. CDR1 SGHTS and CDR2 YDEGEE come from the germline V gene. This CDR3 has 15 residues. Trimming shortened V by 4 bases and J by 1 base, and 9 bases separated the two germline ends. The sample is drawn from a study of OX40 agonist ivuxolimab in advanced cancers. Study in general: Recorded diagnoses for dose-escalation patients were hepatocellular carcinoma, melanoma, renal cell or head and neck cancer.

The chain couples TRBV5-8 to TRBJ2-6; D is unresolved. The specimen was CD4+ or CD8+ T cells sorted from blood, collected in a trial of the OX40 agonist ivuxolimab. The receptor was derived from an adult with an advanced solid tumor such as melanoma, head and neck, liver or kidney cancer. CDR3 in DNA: TGTGCCAGCAGCCTGGGGTTTTCTGGGGCCAACGTCCTGACTTTC. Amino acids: CASSLGFSGANVLTF.